The 5 T cell receptor beta chains given below trace back to one sample, sequenced in a study of blood T cell repertoires in COVID-19. Some clones are missing from TCRdb's copy, which holds only in-frame ones; the method was immunoSEQ multiplex PCR. The sample lists roughly 120,000 clones; around nine tenths were seen once. The source material was peripheral blood. These receptors were taken from a woman in her 70s who had recovered from COVID-19.

This clone has just a few counts. The chain links TRBV11-2 to TRBJ2-1; possibly TRBD1 for D (5 bases). Between the trimmed V and J ends, which lost 2 bases and 2 bases, there was a span of 16 bases. The CDR3 has 17 residues. The germline CDR1 and CDR2 sequences are SGHAT and FQNNGV. CDR3 residues: CASSLLGAALTYNEQFF. The CDR3 DNA reads as TGTGCCAGCAGCTTACTTGGGGCAGCGTTAACCTACAATGAGCAGTTCTTC.

CDR3 nucleotide sequence: TGTGCCAGCAGCTTAAGTAGCGGGAAAAGGGGGGCCGGGGAGCTGTTTTTT. The encoded protein is CASSLSSGKRGAGELFF. V gene TRBV7-2 combines with J gene TRBJ2-2; TRBD2 matches 8 bases. Trimming took 2 bases from V and 6 from J; bases not matched to a gene: 11. The CDR3 runs to 17 residues. CDR1 SGHTA and CDR2 FQGNSA come from the germline V gene.

The chain joins TRBV4-2 to TRBJ2-1; TRBD1 matches 10 bases. The V gene end was trimmed by 2 bases and the J gene end by 1 base; junction bases not matched to a gene: 8. From germline, CDR1 is LGHNA and CDR2 YNFKEQ. The CDR3 runs 18 residues. CDR3 DNA sequence: TGTGCCAGCAGCCAAAGGACAGGGGGAAGTAATTCCTACAATGAGCAGTTCTTC. It is translated as CASSQRTGGSNSYNEQFF.

The rearrangement links TRBV6-1 to TRBJ1-4, with D tentatively TRBD1 (5 bases). CDR1 and CDR2 from the germline V gene are MNHNS and SASEGT. V lost 3 bases and J 10 bases, leaving 21 bases between the germline ends. The CDR3 is 16 residues long. CDR3 sequence reads: CASSDDSGGGRGKLFF. CDR3 nucleotide sequence: TGTGCCAGCAGTGACGACAGCGGGGGAGGAAGGGGAAAACTGTTTTTT.

V gene TRBV4-3 combines with J gene TRBJ1-5; 9 bases agree with TRBD1. J gave up 2 bases and V 2 bases, and 1 base lay outside the gene matches. The germline V gene has CDR1 LGHNA and CDR2 YSLEER. The CDR3 is 15 residues long. DNA of the CDR3: TGCGCCAGCAGCCAACGGACAGGGGGCAATCAGCCCCAGCATTTT. This gives the protein CASSQRTGGNQPQHF.